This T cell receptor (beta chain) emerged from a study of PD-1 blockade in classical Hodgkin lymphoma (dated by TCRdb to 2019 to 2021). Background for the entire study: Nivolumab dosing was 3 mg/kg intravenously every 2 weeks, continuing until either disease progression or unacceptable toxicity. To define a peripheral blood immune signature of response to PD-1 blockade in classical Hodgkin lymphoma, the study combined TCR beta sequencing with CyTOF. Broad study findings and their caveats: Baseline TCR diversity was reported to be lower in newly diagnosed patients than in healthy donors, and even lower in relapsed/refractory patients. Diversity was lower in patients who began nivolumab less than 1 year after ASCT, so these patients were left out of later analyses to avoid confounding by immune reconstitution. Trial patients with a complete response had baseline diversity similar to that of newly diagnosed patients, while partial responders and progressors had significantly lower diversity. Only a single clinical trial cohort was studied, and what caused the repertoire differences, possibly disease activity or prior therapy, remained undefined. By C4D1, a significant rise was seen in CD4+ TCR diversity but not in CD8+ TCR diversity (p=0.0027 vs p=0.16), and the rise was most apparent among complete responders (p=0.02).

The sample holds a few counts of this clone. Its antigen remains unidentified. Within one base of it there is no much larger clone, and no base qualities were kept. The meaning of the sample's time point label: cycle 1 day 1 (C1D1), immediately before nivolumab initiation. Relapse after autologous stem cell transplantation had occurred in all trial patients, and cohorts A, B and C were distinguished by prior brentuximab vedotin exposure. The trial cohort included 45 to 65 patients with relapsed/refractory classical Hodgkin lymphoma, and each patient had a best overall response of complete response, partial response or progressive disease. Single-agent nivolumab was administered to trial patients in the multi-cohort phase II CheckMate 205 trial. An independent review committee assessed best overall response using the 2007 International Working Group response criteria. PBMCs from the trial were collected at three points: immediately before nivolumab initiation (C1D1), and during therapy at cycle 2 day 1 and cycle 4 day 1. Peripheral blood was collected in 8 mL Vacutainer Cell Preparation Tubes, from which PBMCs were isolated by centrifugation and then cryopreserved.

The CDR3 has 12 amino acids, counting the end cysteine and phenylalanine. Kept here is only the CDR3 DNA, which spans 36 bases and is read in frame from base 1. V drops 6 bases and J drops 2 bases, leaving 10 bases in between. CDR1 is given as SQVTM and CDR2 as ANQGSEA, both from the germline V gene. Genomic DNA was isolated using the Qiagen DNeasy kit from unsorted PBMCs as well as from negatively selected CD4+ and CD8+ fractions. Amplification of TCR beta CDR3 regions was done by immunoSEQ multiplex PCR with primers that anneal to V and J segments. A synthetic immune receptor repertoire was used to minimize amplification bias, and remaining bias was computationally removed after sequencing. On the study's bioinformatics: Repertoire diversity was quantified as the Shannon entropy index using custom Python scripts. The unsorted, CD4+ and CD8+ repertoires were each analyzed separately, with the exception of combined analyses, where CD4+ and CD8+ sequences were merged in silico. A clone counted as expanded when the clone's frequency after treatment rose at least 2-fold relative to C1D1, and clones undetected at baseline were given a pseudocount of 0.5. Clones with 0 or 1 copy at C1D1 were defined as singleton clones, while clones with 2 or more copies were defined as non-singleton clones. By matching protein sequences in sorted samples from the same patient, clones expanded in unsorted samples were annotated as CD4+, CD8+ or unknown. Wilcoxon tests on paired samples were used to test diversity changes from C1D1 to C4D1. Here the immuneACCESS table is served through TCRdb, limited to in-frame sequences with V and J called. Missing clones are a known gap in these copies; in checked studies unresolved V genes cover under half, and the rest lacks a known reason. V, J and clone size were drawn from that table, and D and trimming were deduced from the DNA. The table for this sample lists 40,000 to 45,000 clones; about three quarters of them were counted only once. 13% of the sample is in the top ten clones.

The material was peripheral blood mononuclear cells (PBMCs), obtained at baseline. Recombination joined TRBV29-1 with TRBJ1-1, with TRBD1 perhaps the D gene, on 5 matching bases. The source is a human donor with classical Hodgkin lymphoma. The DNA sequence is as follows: TGCAGCGTGGGGACTGTAAACACTGAAGCTTTCTTT. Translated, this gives CSVGTVNTEAFF.